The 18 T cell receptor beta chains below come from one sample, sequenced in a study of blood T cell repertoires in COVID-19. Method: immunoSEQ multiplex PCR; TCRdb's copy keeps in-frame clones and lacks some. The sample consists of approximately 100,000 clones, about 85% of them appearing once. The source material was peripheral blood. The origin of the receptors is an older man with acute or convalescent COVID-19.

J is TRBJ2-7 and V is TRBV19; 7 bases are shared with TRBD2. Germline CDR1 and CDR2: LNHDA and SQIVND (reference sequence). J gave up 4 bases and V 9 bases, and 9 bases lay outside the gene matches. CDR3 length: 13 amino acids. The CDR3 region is CASSWRGGYEQYF. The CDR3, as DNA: TGTGCCAGCTCCTGGCGGGGAGGGTACGAGCAGTACTTC. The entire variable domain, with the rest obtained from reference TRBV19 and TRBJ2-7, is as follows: DGGITQSPKYLFRKEGQNVTLSCEQNLNHDAMYWYRQDPGQGLRLIYYSQIVNDFQKGDIAEGYSVSREKKESFPLTVTSAQKNPTAFYLCASSWRGGYEQYFGPGTRLTVT.

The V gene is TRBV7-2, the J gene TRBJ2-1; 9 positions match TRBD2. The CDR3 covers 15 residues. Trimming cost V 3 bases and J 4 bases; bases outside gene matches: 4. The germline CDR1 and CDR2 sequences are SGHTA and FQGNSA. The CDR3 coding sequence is TGTGCCAGCAGCTTGGGACTAGCCTTATACAATGAGCAGTTCTTC. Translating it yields CASSLGLALYNEQFF.

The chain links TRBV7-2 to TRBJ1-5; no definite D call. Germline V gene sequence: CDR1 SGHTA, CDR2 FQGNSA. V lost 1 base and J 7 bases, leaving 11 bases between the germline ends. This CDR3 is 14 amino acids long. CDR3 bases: TGTGCCAGCAGCTTAGGGCCCAGCGGCCAGCCCCAGCATTTT. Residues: CASSLGPSGQPQHF.

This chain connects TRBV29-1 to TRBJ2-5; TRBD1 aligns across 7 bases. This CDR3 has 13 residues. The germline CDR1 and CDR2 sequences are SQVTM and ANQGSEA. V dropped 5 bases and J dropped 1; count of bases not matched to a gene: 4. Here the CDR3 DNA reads TGCAGCGTTCGACAGGGCCTCCAAGAGACCCAGTACTTC. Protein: CSVRQGLQETQYF.

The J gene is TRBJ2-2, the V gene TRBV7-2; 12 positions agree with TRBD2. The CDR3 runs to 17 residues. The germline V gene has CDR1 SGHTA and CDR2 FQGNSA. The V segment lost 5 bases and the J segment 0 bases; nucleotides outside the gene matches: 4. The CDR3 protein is CASSRTSGNANTGELFF. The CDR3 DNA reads TGTGCCAGCAGCCGGACTAGCGGGAACGCGAACACCGGGGAGCTGTTTTTT.

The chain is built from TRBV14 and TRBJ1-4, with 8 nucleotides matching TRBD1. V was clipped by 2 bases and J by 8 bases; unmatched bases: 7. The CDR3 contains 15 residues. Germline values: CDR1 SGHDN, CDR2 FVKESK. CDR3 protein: CASSQRTGFGEKLFF. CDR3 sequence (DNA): TGTGCCAGCAGCCAAAGGACAGGGTTTGGGGAAAAACTGTTTTTT.

The CDR3, as DNA: TGCAGCGTTGGGAGGGGCGGGAGTTTGAAAGGGGAGCTGTTTTTT. Its protein product is CSVGRGGSLKGELFF. This chain connects TRBV29-1 to TRBJ2-2; 7 bases agree with TRBD2. V shed 4 bases, J shed 8 bases, and the junction held 13 bases outside the gene matches. The CDR3 spans 15 residues. The germline gives CDR1 SQVTM, CDR2 ANQGSEA.

The CDR3 reads CAWRTSGGGSNQPQHF. In nucleotides, the CDR3 is TGTGCCTGGAGGACCTCGGGCGGAGGTAGCAATCAGCCCCAGCATTTT. The genes are TRBV30 and TRBJ1-5; D unresolved. The V end was cut by 3 bases, the J end by 0 bases, with 15 bases between. The germline V gene encodes CDR1 GTSNPN and CDR2 SVGIG (reference sequence). CDR3 length: 16 residues.

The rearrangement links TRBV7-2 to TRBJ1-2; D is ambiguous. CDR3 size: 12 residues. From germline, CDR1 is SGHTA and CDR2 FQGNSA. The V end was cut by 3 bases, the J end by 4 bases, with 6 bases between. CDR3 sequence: CASSLRVYGYTF. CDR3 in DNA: TGTGCCAGCAGCTTGAGGGTCTATGGCTACACCTTC. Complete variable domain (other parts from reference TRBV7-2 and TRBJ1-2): GAGVSQSPSNKVTEKGKDVELRCDPISGHTALYWYRQSLGQGLEFLIYFQGNSAPDKSGLPSDRFSAERTGGSVSTLTIQRTQQEDSAVYLCASSLRVYGYTFGSGTRLTVV.

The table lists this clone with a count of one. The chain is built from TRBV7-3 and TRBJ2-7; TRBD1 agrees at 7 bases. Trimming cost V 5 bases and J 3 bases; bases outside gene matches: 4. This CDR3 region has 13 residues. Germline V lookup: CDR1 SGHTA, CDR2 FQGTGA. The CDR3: CASSLGGGYEQYF. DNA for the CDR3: TGTGCCAGCAGCCTAGGGGGCGGCTACGAGCAGTACTTC.

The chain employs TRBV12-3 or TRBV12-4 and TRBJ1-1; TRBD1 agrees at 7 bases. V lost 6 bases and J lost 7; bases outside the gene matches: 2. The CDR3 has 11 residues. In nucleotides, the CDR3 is TGTGCCAGCAGAAGGGACAGTGAAGCTTTCTTT. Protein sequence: CASRRDSEAFF.

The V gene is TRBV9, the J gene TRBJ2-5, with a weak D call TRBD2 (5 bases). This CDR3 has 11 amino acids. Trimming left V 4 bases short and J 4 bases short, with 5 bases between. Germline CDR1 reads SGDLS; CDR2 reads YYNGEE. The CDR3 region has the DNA TGTGCCAGCAGCCGGGGAGAGACCCAGTACTTC. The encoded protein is CASSRGETQYF. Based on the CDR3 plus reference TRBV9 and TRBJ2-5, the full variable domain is DSGVTQTPKHLITATGQRVTLRCSPRSGDLSVYWYQQSLDQGLQFLIQYYNGEERAKGNILERFSAQQFPDLHSELNLSSLELGDSALYFCASSRGETQYFGPGTRLLVL.

Here the CDR3 reads CASSPAGINSPLHF. In DNA, the CDR3 is TGTGCCAGCAGCCCAGCAGGGATCAATTCACCCCTCCACTTT. This rearrangement joins TRBV16 to TRBJ1-6; perhaps TRBD1 as D (5 bases). V lost 4 bases and J 7 bases, leaving 11 bases between the germline ends. From germline, CDR1 is KGHSY and CDR2 FQNENV. The length of the CDR3 is 14 residues. Based on the CDR3 plus reference TRBV16 and TRBJ1-6, the full variable domain is GEEVAQTPKHLVRGEGQKAKLYCAPIKGHSYVFWYQQVLKNEFKFLISFQNENVFDETGMPKERFSAKCLPNSPCSLEIQATKLEDSAVYFCASSPAGINSPLHFGNGTRLTVT.

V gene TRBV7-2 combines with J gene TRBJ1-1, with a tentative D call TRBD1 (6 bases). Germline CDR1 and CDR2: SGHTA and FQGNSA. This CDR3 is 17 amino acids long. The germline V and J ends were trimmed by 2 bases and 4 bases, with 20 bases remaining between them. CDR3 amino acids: CASSLRAWGHEGTEAFF. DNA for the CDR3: TGTGCCAGCAGCTTACGAGCATGGGGGCATGAGGGCACTGAAGCTTTCTTT.

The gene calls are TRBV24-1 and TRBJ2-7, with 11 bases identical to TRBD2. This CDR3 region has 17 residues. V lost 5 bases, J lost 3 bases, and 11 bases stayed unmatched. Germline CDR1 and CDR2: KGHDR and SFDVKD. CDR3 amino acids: CATSGPGTSGALYEQYF. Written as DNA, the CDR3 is TGTGCCACCAGTGGACCCGGGACTAGCGGCGCCCTCTACGAGCAGTACTTC.

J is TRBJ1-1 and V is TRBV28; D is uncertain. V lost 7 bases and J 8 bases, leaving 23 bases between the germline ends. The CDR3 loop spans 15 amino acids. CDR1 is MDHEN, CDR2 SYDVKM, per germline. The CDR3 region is CASNPHKFGPIEAFF. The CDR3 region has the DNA TGTGCCAGCAACCCCCATAAGTTTGGGCCGATAGAAGCTTTCTTT.

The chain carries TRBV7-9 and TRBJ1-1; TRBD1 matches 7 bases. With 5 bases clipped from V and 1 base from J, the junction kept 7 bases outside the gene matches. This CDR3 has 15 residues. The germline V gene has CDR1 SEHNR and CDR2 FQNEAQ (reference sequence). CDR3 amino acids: CASSGHRGGNTEAFF. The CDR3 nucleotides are TGTGCCAGCAGCGGCCACAGGGGTGGGAACACTGAAGCTTTCTTT.

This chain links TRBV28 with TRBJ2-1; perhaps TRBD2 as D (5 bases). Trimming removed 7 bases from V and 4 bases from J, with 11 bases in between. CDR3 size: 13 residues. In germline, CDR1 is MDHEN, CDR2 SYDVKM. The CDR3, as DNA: TGTGCCAGCACTTGGCTAGCTTACAATGAGCAGTTCTTC. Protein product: CASTWLAYNEQFF.